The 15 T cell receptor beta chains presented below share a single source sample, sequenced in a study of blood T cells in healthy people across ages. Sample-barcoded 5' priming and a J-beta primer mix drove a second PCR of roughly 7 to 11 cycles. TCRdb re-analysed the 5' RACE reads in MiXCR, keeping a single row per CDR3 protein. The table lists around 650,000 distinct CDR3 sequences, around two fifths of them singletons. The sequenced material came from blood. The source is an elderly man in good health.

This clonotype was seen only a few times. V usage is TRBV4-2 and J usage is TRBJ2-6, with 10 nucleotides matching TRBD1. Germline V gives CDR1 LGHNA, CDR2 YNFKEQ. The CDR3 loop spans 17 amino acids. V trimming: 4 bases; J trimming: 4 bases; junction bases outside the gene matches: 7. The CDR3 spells CASSRRDRGSGANVLTF. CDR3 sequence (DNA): TGTGCCAGCAGCCGACGGGACAGGGGATCAGGGGCCAACGTCCTGACTTTC.

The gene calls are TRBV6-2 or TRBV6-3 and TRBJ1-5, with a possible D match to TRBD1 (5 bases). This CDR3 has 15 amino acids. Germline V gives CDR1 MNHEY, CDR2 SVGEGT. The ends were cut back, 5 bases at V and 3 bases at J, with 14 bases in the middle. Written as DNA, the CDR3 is TGTGCCAGCAGTAAGGGGCAGGGATACAATCAGCCCCAGCATTTT. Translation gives CASSKGQGYNQPQHF.

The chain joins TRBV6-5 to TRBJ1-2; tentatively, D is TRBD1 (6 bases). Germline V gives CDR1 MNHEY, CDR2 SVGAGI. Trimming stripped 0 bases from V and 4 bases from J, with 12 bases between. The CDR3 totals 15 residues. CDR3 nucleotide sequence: TGTGCCAGCAGTTACTCGATTACAGGGAGCTATGGCTACACCTTC. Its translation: CASSYSITGSYGYTF.

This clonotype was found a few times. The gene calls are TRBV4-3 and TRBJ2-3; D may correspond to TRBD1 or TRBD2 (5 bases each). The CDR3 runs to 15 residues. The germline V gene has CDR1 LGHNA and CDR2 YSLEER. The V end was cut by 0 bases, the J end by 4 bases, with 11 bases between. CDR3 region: CASSQDAMGADTQYF. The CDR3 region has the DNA TGCGCCAGCAGCCAAGATGCGATGGGGGCAGATACGCAGTATTTT.

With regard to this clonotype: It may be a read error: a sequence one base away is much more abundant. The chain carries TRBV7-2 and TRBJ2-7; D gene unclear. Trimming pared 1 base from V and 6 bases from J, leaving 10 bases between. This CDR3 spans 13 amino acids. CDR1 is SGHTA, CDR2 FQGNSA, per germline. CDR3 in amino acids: CASSLEICLEQYF. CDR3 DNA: TGTGCCAGCAGCTTAGAAATCTGCCTCGAGCAGTACTTC.

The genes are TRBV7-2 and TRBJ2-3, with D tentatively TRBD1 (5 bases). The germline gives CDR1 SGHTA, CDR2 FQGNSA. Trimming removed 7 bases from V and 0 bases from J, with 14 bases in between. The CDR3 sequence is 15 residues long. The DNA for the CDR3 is TGTGCCAGCAACTCGATACCAGGGAGCACAGATACGCAGTATTTT. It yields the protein CASNSIPGSTDTQYF.

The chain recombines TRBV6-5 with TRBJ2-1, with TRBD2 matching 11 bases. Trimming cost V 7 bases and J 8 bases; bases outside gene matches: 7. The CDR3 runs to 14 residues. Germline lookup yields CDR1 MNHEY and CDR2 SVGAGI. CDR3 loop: CASKRGLAGDEQFF. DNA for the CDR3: TGTGCCAGCAAAAGAGGACTAGCGGGCGATGAGCAGTTCTTC.

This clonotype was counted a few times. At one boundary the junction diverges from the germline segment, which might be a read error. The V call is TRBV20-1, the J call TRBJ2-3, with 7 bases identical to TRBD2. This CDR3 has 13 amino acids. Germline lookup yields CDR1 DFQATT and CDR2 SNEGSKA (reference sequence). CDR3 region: CSGRVAGTDTQYF. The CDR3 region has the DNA TGCAGTGGGAGGGTAGCGGGCACGGATACGCAGTATTTT.

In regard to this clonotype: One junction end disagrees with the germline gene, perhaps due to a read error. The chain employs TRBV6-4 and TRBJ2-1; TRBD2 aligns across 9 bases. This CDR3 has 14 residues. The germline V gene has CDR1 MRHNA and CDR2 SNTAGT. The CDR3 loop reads CASSPSGAYNEQFF. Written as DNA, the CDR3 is TGTGCCAGCAGCCCTAGCGGGGCTTACAATGAACAGTTCTTC.

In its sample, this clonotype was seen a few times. CDR3 region: CASSQNLGQGFWGYTF. The CDR3 DNA follows: TGTGCCAGCAGCCAAAACCTGGGACAGGGCTTTTGGGGCTACACCTTC. The rearrangement uses TRBV4-2 and TRBJ1-2; 9 nucleotides agree with TRBD1. This CDR3 comprises 16 residues. Trimming took 2 bases from V and 8 from J; bases not matched to a gene: 12. Germline loops: CDR1 LGHNA, CDR2 YNFKEQ.

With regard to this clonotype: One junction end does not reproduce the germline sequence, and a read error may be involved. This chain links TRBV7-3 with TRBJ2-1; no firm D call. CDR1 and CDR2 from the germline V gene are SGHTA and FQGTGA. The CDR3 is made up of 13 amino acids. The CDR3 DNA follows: TGTGCCAGCAGCTTGAGCTCCTACAATAAGCAGTTCTTC. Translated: CASSLSSYNKQFF.

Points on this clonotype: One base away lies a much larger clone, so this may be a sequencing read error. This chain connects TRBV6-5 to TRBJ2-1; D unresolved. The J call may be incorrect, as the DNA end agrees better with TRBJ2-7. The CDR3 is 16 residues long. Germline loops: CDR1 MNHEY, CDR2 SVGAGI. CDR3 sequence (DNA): TGTGCCAGCAGTTACTCGCGACGGAACTCCTACAATGAGCAGTACTTC. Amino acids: CASSYSRRNSYNEQYF.

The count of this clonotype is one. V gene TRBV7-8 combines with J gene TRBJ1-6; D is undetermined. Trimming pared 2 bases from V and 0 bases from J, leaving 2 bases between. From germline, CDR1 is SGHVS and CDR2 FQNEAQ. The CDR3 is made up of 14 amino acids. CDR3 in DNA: TGTGCCAGCAGCTTAAACTCCTATAATTCACCCCTCCACTTT. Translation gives CASSLNSYNSPLHF.

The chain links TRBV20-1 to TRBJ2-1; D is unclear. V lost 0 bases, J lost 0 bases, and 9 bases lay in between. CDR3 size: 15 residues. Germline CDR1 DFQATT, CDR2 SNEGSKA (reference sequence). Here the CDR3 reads CSARDPHSSYNEQFF. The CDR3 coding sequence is TGCAGTGCTAGAGATCCCCATAGCTCCTACAATGAGCAGTTCTTC.

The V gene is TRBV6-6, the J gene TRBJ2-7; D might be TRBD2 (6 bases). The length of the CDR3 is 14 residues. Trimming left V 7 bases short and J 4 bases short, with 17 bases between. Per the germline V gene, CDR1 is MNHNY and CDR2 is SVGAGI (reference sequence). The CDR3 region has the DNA TGTGCCAGCAAGGAAACTAGCCGAGCTTACGAGCAGTACTTC. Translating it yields CASKETSRAYEQYF.